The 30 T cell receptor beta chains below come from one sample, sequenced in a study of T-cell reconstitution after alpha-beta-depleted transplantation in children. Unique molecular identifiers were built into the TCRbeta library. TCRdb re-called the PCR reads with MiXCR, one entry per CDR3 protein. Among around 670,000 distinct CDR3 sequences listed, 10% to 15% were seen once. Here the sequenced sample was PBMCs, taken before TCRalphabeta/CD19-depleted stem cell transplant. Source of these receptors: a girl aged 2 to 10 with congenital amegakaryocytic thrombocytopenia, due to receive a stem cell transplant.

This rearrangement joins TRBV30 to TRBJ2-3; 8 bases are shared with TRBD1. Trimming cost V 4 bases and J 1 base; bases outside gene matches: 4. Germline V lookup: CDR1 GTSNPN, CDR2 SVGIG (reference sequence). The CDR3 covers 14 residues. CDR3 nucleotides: TGTGCCTGGACCTTGACAGGGGGCACAGATACGCAGTATTTT. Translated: CAWTLTGGTDTQYF.

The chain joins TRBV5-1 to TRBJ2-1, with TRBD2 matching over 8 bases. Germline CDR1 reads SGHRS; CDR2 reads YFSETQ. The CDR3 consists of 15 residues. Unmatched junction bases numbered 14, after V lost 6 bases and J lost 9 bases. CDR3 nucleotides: TGCGCCAGCACACAACCGGGACTAGGCCTTACTGAGCAGTTCTTC. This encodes CASTQPGLGLTEQFF.

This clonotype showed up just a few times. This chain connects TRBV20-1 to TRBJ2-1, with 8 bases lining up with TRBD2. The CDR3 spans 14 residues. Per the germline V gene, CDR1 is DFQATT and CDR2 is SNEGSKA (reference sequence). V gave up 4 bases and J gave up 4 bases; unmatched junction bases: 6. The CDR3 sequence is CSATSREGYNEQFF. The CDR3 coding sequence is TGCAGTGCTACATCCCGGGAGGGATACAATGAGCAGTTCTTC.

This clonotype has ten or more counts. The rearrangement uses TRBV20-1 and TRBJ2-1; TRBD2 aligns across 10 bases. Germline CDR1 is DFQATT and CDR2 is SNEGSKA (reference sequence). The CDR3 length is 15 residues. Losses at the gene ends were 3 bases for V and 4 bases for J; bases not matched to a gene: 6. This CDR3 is CSASKAGGRYNEQFF. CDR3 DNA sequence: TGCAGTGCTAGCAAAGCGGGAGGGAGGTACAATGAGCAGTTCTTC.

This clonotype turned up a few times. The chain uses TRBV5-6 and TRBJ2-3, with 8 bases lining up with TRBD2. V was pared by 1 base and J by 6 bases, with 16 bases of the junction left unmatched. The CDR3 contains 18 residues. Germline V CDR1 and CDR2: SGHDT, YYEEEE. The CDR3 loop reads CASSLINFRSLAGDTQYF. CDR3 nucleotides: TGTGCCAGCAGCTTGATCAATTTTCGTTCGCTAGCGGGTGATACGCAGTATTTT.

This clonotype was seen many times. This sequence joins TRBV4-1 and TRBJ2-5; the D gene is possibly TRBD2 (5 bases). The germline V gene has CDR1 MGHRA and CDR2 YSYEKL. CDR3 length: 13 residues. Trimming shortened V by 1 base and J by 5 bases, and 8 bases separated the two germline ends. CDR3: CASSQGLRETQYF. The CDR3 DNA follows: TGCGCCAGCAGCCAAGGACTAAGGGAGACCCAGTACTTC.

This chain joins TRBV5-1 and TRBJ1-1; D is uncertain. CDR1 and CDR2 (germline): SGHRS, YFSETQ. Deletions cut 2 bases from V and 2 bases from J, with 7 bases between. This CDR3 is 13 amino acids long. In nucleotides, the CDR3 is TGCGCCAGCAGCTTTTGGGGAAACACTGAAGCTTTCTTT. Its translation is CASSFWGNTEAFF.

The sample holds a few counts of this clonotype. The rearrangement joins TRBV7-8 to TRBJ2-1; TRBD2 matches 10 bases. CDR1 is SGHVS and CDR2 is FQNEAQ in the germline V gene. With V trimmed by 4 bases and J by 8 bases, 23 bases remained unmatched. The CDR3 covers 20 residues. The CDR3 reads CASSSINRSGRGRGGYEQFF. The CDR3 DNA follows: TGTGCCAGCAGCTCCATAAATCGGAGCGGGAGGGGCAGGGGAGGATATGAGCAGTTCTTC.

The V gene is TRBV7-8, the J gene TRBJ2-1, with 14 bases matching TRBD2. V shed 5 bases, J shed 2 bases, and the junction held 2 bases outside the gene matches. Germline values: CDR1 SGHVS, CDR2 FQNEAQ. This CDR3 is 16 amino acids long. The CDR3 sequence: CASSPGLAGAYNEQFF. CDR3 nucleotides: TGTGCCAGCAGCCCGGGACTAGCGGGGGCCTACAATGAGCAGTTCTTC.

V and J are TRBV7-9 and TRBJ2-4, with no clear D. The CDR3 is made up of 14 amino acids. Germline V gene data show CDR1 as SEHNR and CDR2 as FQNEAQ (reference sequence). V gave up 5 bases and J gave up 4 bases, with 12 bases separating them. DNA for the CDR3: TGTGCCAGCAGCCGGACGGAACAAAAAAACATTCAGTACTTC. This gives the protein CASSRTEQKNIQYF.

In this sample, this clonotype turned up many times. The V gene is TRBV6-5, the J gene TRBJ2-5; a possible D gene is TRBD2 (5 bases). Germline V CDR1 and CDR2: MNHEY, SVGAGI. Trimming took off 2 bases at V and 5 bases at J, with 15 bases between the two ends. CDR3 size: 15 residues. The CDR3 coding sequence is TGTGCCAGCAGTTACGAAGGCCGGACTCAGGAGACCCAGTACTTC. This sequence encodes CASSYEGRTQETQYF.

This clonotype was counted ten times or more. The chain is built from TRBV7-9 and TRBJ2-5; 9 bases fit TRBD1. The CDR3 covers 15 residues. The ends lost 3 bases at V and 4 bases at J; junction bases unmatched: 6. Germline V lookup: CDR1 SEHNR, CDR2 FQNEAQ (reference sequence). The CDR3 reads CASSLRPGQGETQYF. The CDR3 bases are TGTGCCAGCAGCTTGAGGCCGGGACAGGGAGAGACCCAGTACTTC.

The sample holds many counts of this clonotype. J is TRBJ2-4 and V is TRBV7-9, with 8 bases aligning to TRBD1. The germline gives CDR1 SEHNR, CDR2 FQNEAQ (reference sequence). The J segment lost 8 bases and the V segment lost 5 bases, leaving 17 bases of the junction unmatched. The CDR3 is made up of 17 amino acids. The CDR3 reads CASSPTDVGQERYIQYF. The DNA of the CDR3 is TGTGCCAGCAGCCCAACCGATGTGGGACAGGAGCGGTACATTCAGTACTTC.

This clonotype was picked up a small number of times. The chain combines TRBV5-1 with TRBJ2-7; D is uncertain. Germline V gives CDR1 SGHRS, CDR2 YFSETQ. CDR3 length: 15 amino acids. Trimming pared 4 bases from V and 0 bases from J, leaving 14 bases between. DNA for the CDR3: TGCGCCAGCAGCAGGAGCGCCTCGAGCTCCTACGAGCAGTACTTC. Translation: CASSRSASSSYEQYF.

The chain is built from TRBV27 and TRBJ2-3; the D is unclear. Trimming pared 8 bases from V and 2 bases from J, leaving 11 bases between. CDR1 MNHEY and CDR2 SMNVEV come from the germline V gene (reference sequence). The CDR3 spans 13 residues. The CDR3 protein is CASGLGATDTQYF. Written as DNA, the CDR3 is TGTGCCAGCGGTCTAGGTGCCACAGATACGCAGTATTTT.

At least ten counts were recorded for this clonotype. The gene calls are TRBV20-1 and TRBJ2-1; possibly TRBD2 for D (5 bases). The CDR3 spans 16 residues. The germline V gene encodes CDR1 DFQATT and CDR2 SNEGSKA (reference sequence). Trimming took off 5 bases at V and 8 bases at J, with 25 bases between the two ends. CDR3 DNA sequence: TGCAGTGCTCTTGGCCCTCCAGCGGCCCCCCTCTATGAGCAGTTCTTC. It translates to CSALGPPAAPLYEQFF.

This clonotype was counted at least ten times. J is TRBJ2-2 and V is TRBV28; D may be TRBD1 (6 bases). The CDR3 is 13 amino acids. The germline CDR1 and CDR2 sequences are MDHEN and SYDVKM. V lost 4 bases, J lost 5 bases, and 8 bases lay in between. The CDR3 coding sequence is TGTGCCAGCAGTTGGACAGTAACCGGGGAGCTGTTTTTT. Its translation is CASSWTVTGELFF.

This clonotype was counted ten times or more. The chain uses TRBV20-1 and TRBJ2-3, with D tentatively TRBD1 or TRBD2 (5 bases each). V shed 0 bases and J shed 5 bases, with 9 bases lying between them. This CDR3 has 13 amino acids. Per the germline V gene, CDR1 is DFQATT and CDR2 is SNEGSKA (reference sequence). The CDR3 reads CSARDQRGDTQYF. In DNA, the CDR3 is TGCAGTGCTAGAGATCAGAGGGGAGATACGCAGTATTTT.

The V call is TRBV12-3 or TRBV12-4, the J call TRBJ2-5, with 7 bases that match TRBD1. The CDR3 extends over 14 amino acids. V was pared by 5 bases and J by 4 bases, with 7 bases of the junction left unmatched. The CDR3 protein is CASSEGAGRETQYF. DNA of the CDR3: TGTGCCAGCAGTGAGGGGGCGGGTCGAGAGACCCAGTACTTC.

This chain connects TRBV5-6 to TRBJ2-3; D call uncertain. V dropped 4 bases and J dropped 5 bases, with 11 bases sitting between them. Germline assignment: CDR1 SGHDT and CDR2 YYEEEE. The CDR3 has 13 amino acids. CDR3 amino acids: CASSQVPGDTQYF. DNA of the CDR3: TGTGCCAGCAGCCAGGTACCCGGAGATACGCAGTATTTT. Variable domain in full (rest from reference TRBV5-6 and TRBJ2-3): DAGVTQSPTHLIKTRGQQVTLRCSPKSGHDTVSWYQQALGQGPQFIFQYYEEEERQRGNFPDRFSGHQFPNYSSELNVNALLLGDSALYLCASSQVPGDTQYFGPGTRLTVL.

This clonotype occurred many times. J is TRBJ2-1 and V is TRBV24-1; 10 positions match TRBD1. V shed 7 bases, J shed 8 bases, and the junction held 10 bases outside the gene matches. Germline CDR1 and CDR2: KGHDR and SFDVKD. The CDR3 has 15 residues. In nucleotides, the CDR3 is TGTGCCACCAGCGGAACCGGGACAGGGGCTGATGAGCAGTTCTTC. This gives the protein CATSGTGTGADEQFF.

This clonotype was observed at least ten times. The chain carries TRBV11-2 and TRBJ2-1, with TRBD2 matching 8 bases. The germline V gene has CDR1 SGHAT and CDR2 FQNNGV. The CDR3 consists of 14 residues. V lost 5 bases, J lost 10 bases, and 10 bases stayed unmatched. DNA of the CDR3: TGTGCCAGCAGCGCAGCGGGGGCCTTCGGGGAGCAGTTCTTC. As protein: CASSAAGAFGEQFF.

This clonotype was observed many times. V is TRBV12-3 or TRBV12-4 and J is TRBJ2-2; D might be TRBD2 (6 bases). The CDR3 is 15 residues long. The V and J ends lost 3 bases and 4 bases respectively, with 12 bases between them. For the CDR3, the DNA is TGTGCCAGCAGTTTCGGAGGGGTGGGCACCGGGGAGCTGTTTTTT. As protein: CASSFGGVGTGELFF.

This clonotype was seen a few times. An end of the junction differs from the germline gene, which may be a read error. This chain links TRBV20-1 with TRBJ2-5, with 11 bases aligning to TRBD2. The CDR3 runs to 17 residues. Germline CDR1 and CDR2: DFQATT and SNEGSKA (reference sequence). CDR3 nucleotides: TGCTGTGCTAGAGAGGGCCGCGGGACTAGCGGTTCTGAGACCCAGTACTTC. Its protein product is CCAREGRGTSGSETQYF.

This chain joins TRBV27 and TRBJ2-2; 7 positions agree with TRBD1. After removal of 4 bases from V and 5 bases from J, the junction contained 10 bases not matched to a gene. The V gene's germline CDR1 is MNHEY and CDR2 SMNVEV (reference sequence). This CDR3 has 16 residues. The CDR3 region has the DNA TGTGCCAGCAGTTCGCCGGGACAGCCAAGGACCGGGGAGCTGTTTTTT. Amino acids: CASSSPGQPRTGELFF.

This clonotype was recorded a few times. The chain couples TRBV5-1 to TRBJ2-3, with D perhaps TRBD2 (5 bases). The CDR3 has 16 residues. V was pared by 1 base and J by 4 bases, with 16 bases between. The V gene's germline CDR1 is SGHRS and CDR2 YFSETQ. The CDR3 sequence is CASSLRYPGTPDTQYF. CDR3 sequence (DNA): TGCGCCAGCAGCTTGAGGTACCCGGGAACCCCAGATACGCAGTATTTT.

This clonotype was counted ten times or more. This CDR3 reads CASNGQGGSYEQYF. DNA for the CDR3: TGTGCCAGCAATGGTCAGGGGGGCTCCTACGAGCAGTACTTC. The chain uses TRBV27 and TRBJ2-7; perhaps TRBD1 as D (7 bases). The V gene's germline CDR1 is MNHEY and CDR2 SMNVEV (reference sequence). Trimming took 7 bases from V and 0 from J, leaving 13 bases between them. The CDR3 spans 14 residues.

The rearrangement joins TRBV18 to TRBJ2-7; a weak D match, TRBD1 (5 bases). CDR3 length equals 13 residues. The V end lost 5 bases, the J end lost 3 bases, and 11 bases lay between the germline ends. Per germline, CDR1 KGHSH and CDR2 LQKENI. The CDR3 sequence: CASSNDSYYEQYF. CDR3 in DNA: TGTGCCAGCTCAAACGACAGCTACTACGAGCAGTACTTC.

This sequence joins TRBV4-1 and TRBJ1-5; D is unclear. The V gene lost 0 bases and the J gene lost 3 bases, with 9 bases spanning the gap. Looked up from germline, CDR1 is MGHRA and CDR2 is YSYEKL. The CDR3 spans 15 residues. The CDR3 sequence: CASSQDWSPNQPQHF. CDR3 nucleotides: TGCGCCAGCAGCCAAGATTGGTCCCCCAATCAGCCCCAGCATTTT.

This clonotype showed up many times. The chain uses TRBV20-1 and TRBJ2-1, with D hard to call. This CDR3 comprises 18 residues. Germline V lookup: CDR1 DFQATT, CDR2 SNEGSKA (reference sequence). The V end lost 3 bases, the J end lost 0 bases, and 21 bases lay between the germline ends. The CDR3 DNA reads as TGCAGTGCTAGTGAAGGGTATACGACCCCAAGCTCCTACAATGAGCAGTTCTTC. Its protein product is CSASEGYTTPSSYNEQFF.